This record looks at one T cell receptor beta chain sequence and its context. The sample belongs to a study of somatic mutations in cytotoxic T cells in rheumatoid arthritis. Germline-derived CDR1 and CDR2 are SEHNR and FQNEAQ (reference sequence). V dropped 5 bases and J dropped 3 bases, with 11 bases sitting between them. CDR3 length: 14 residues. Generated by immunoSEQ multiplex PCR, the TCRdb table keeps only in-frame clones and is missing some. There are about 12,000 clones in the sample; 70% to 80% occur only once, and about 9.8% lies in the top ten. The chain couples TRBV7-9 to TRBJ2-1, with D perhaps TRBD2 (6 bases). The TCR sequence derives from a man in his 70s in good health. The sample was CD8+ T cells sorted from blood. The CDR3 region is CASSPGGNYNEQFF. The CDR3 bases are TGTGCCAGCAGCCCAGGCGGGAACTACAATGAGCAGTTCTTC.